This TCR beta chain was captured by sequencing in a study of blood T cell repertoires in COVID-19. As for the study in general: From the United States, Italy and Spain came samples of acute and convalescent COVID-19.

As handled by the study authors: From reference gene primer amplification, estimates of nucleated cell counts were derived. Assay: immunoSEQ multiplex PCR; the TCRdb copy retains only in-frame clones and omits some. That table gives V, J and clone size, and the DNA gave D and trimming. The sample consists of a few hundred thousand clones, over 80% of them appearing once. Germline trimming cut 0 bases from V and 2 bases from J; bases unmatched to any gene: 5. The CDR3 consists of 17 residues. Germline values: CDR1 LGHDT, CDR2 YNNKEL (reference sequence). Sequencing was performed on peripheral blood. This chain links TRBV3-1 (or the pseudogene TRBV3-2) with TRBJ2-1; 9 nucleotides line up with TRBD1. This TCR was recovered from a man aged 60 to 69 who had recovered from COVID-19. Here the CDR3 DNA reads TGTGCCAGCAGCCAAGATTCCCGGACAGGGGCCTACAATGAGCAGTTCTTC. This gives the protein CASSQDSRTGAYNEQFF.